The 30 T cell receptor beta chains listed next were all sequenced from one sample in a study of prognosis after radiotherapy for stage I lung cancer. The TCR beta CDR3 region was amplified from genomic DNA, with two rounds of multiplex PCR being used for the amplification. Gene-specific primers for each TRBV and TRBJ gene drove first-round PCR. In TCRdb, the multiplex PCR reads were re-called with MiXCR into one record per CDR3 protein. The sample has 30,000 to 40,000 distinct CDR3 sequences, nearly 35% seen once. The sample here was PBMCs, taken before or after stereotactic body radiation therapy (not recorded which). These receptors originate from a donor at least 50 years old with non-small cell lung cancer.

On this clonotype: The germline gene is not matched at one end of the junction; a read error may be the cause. CDR3 region: CAISRDRLVPSYNSPLHF. CDR3 bases: TGTGCCATCAGCAGAGACAGATTGGTACCCTCCTATAATTCACCCCTCCACTTT. The chain uses TRBV15 and TRBJ1-6; D perhaps matches TRBD1 (5 bases). The CDR3 has 18 residues. Germline assignment: CDR1 LNHNV and CDR2 YYDKDF (reference sequence).

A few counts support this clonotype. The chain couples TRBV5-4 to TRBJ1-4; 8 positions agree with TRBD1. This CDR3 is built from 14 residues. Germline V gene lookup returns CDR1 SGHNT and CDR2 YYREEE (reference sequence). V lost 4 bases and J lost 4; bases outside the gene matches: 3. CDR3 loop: CASSTGQGNEKLFF. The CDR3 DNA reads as TGTGCCAGCAGCACCGGACAGGGTAATGAAAAACTGTTTTTT.

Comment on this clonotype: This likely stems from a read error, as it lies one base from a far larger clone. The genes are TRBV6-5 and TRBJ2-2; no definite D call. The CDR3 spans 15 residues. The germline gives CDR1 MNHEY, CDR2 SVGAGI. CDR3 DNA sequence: TGTGCCAGCAGTGACTCACCAGTGTCCACCGGGGAGCTGTTTTTT. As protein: CASSDSPVSTGELFF.

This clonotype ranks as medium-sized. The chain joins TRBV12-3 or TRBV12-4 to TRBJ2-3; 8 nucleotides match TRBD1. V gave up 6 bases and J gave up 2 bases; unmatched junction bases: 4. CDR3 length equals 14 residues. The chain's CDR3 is CASRDRVDTDTQYF. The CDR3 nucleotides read TGTGCCAGCAGGGACAGGGTGGACACAGATACGCAGTATTTT.

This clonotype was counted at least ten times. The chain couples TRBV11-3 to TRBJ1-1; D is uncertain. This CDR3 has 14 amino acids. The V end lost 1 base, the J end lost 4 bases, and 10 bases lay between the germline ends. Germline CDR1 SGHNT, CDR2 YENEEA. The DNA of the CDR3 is TGTGCCAGCAGCTTAGGGGTATCAGGCACTGAAGCTTTCTTT. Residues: CASSLGVSGTEAFF.

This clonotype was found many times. CDR3: CASSDRGLSTDTQYF. CDR3 DNA: TGTGCCAGCAGTGACAGGGGGCTGAGCACAGATACGCAGTATTTT. The chain couples TRBV6-4 to TRBJ2-3; TRBD1 matches 7 bases. Trimming took 2 bases from V and 0 from J; bases not matched to a gene: 2. CDR1 is MRHNA and CDR2 is SNTAGT in the germline V gene. The CDR3 is 15 amino acids.

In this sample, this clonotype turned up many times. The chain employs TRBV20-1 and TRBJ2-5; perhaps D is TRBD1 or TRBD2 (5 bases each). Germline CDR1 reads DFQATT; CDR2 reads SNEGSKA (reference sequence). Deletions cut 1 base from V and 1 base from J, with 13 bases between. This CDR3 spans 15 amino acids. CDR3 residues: CSARGGGQSQETQYF. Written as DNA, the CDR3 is TGCAGTGCTAGAGGAGGAGGACAAAGCCAAGAGACCCAGTACTTC.

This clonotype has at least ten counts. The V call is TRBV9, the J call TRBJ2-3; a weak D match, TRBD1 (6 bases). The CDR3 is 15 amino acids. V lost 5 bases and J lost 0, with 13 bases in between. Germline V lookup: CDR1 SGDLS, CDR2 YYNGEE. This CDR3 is CASSPWGTSTDTQYF. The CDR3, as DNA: TGTGCCAGCAGTCCCTGGGGGACAAGCACAGATACGCAGTATTTT.

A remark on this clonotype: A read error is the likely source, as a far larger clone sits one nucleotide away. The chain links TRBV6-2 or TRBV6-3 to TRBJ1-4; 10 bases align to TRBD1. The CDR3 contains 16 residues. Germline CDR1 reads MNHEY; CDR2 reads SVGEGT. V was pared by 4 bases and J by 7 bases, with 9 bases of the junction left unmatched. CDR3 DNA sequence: TGTGCCAGCAGTTCGACCGGGACAGGGGTCCTTGAAAAACTGTTTTTT. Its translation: CASSSTGTGVLEKLFF.

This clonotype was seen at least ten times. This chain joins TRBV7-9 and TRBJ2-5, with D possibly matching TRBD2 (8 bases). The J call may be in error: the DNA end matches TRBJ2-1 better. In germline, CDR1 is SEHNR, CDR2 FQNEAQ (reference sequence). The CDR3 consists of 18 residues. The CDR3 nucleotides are TGTGCCAGCAGCTCCCAGGGGGGAGCGGGAGTTGGCTACAATGAGCAGTTCTTC. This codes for CASSSQGGAGVGYNEQFF.

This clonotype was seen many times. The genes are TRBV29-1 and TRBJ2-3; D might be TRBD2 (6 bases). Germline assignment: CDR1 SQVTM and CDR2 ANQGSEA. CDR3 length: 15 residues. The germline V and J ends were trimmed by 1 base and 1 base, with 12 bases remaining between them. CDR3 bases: TGCAGCGTTGAAGGCTGGGGGGATGGCACAGATACGCAGTATTTT. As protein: CSVEGWGDGTDTQYF.

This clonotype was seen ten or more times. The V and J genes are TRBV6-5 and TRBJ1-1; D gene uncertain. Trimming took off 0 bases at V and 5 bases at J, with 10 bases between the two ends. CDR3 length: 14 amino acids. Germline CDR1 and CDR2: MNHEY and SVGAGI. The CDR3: CASSYSGSWTEAFF. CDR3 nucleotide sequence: TGTGCCAGCAGTTACTCGGGAAGCTGGACTGAAGCTTTCTTT.

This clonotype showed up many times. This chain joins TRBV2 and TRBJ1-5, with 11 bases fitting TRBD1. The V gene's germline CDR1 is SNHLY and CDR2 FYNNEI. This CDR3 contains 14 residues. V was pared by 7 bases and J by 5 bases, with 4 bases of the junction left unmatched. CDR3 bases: TGTGCCAGCAAAAGGGGACAGGGGGATCAGCCCCAGCATTTT. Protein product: CASKRGQGDQPQHF.

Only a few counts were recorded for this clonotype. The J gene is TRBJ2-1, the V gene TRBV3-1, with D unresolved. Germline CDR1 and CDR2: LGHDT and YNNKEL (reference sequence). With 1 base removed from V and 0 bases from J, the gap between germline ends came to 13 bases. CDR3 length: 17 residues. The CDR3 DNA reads TGTGCCAGCAGCCAAGGAATTTCGGACCTCTCCTACAATGAGCAGTTCTTC. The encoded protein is CASSQGISDLSYNEQFF.

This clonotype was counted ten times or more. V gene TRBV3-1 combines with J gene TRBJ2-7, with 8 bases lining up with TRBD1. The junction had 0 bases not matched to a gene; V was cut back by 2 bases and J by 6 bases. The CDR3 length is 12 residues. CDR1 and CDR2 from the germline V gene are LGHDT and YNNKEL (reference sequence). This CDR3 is CASSQTGGEQYF. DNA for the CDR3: TGTGCCAGCAGCCAAACAGGGGGCGAGCAGTACTTC.

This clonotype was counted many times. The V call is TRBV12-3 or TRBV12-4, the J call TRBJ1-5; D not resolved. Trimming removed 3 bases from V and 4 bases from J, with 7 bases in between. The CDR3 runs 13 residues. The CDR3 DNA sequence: TGTGCCAGCAGTTTTTCGGTTAATCAGCCCCAGCATTTT. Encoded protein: CASSFSVNQPQHF.

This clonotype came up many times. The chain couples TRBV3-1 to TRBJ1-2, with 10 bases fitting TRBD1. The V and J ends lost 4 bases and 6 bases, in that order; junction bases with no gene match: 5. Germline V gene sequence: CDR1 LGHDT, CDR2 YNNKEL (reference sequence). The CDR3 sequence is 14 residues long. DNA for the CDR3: TGTGCCAGCAGCCGAGGGACAGGGGTCCATGGCTACACCTTC. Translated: CASSRGTGVHGYTF. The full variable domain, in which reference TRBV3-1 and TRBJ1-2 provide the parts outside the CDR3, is DTAVSQTPKYLVTQMGNDKSIKCEQNLGHDTMYWYKQDSKKFLKIMFSYNNKELIINETVPNRFSPKSPDKAHLNLHINSLELGDSAVYFCASSRGTGVHGYTFGSGTRLTVV.

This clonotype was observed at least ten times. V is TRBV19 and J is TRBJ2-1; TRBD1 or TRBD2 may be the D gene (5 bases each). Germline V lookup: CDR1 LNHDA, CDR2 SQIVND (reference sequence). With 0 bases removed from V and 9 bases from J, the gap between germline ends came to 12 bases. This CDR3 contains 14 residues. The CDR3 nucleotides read TGTGCCAGTAGTATAGAAGTGCGAGGGACTGAGCAGTTCTTC. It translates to CASSIEVRGTEQFF. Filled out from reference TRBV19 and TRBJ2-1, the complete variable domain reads DGGITQSPKYLFRKEGQNVTLSCEQNLNHDAMYWYRQDPGQGLRLIYYSQIVNDFQKGDIAEGYSVSREKKESFPLTVTSAQKNPTAFYLCASSIEVRGTEQFFGPGTRLTVL.

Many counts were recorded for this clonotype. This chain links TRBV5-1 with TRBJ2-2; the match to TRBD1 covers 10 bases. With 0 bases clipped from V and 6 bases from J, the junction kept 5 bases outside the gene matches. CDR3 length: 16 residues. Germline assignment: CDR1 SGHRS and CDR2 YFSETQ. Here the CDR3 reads CASSLAPGTGAGELFF. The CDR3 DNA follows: TGCGCCAGCAGCTTGGCCCCAGGGACAGGGGCCGGGGAGCTGTTTTTT.

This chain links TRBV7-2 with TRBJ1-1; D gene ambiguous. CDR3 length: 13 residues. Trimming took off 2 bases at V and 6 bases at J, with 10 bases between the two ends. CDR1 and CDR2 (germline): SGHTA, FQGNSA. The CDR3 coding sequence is TGTGCCAGCAGCTTATGGCAGGTCCCTGAAGCTTTCTTT. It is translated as CASSLWQVPEAFF.

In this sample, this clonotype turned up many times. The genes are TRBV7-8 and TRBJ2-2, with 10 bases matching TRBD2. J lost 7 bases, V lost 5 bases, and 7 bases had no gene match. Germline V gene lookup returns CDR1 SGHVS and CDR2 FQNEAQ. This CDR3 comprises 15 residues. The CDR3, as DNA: TGTGCCAGCAGCCCCGGGACTAGCGCGAACGGGGAGCTGTTTTTT. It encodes CASSPGTSANGELFF.

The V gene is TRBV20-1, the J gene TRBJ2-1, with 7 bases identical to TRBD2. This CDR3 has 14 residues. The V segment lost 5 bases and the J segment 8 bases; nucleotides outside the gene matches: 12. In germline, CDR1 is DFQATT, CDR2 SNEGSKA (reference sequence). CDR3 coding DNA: TGCAGTGCTTTAGCGGGTCGCTCAGGTGATGAGCAGTTCTTC. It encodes CSALAGRSGDEQFF.

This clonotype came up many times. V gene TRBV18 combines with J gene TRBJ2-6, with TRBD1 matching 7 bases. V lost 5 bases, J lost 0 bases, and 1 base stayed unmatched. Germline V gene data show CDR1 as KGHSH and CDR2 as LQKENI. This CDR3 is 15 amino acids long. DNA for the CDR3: TGTGCCAGCTCAGCAGGGGGCTCTGGGGCCAACGTCCTGACTTTC. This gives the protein CASSAGGSGANVLTF.

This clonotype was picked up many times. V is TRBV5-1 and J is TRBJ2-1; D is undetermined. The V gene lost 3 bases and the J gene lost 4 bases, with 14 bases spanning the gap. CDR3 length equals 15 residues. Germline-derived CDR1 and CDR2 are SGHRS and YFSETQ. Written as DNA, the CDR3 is TGCGCCAGCAGCTGGGCCCCCACCAGTTACAATGAGCAGTTCTTC. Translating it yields CASSWAPTSYNEQFF.

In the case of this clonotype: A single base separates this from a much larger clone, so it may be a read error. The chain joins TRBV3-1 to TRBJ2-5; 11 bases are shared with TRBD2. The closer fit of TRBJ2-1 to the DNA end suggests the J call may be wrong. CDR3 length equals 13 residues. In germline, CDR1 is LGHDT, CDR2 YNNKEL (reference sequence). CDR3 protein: CASSRLAGSEQFF. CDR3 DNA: TGTGCCAGCAGCCGACTAGCGGGATCTGAGCAGTTCTTC.

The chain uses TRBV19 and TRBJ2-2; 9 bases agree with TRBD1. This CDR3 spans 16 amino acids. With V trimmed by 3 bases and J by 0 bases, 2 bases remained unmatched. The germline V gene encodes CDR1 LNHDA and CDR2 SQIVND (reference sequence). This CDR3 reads CASSMRTGANTGELFF. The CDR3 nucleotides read TGTGCCAGTAGTATGAGGACAGGGGCGAACACCGGGGAGCTGTTTTTT. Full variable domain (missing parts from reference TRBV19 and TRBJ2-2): DGGITQSPKYLFRKEGQNVTLSCEQNLNHDAMYWYRQDPGQGLRLIYYSQIVNDFQKGDIAEGYSVSREKKESFPLTVTSAQKNPTAFYLCASSMRTGANTGELFFGEGSRLTVL.

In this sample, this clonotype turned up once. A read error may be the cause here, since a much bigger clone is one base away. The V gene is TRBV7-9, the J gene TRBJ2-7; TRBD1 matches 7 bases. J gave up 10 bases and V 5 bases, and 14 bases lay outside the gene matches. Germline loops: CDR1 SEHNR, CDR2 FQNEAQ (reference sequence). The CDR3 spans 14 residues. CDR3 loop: CASSIGTADPDQYF. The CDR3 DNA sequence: TGTGCCAGCAGCATAGGGACAGCCGATCCCGATCAGTACTTC.

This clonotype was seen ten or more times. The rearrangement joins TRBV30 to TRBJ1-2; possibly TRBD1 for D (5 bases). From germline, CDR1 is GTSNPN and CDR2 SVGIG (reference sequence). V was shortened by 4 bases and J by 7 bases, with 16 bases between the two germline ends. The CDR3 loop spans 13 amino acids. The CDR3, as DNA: TGTGCCTGGACTCAATCATGGGGCGTTGGCTACACCTTC. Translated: CAWTQSWGVGYTF.

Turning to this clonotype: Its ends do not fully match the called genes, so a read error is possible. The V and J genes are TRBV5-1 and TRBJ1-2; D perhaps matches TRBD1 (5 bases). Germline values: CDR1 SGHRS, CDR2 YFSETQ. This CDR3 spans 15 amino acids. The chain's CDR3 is CASSLGTGRGDGYIF. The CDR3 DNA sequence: TGCGCCAGCAGCTTGGGCACAGGCCGGGGGGATGGCTACATCTTC.

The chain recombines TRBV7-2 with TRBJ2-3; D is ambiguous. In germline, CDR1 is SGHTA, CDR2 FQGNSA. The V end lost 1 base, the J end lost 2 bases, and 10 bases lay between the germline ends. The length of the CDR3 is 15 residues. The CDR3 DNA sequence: TGTGCCAGCAGCTTAGGTTGGCGGACCACAGATACGCAGTATTTT. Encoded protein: CASSLGWRTTDTQYF. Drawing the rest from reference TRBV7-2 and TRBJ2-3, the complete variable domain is GAGVSQSPSNKVTEKGKDVELRCDPISGHTALYWYRQSLGQGLEFLIYFQGNSAPDKSGLPSDRFSAERTGGSVSTLTIQRTQQEDSAVYLCASSLGWRTTDTQYFGPGTRLTVL.